This entry is about one TCR beta chain. Its specificity is unknown. Exclusion applied to patients with autoimmune disease history or systemic immunosuppression. The data derive from a study of OX40 agonist ivuxolimab in advanced cancers. The study, taken as a whole, reports: Clonal expansion from baseline to week 6 occurred in both CD4+ and CD8+ T cells. Among some nonresponders, normalized T-cell clonal expansion was also low.

The V and J ends lost 1 base and 5 bases respectively, with 9 bases between them. CDR3 length: 15 amino acids. Germline V lookup: CDR1 SGHVS, CDR2 FQNEAQ. Some clones are missing from TCRdb's copy, which holds only in-frame ones; the method was immunoSEQ multiplex PCR. This sample yields 50,000 to 70,000 clones, of which 85% to 90% are seen a single time; 13% to 15% belongs to the top ten. This TCR was sampled from an adult with an advanced solid tumor such as melanoma, head and neck, liver or kidney cancer. This chain uses TRBV7-8 with TRBJ1-6; D uncertain. The material was CD4+ or CD8+ T cells sorted from blood, obtained in a trial of the OX40 agonist ivuxolimab. CDR3 residues: CASSLDERDNSPLHF. CDR3 bases: TGTGCCAGCAGCTTAGATGAGAGGGATAATTCACCCCTCCACTTT.